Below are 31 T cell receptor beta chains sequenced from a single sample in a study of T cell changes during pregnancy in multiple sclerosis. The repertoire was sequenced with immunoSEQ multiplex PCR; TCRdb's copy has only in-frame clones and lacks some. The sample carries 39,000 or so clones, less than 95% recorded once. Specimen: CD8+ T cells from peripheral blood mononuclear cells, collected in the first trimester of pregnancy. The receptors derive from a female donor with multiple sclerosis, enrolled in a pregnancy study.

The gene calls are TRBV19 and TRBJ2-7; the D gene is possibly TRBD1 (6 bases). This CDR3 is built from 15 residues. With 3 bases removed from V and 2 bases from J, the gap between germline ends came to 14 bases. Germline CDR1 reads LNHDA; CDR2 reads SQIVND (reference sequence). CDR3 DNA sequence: TGTGCCAGTAGTATGTCCTCAGGGGCCACCTACGAGCAGTACTTC. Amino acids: CASSMSSGATYEQYF. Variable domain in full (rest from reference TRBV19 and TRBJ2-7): DGGITQSPKYLFRKEGQNVTLSCEQNLNHDAMYWYRQDPGQGLRLIYYSQIVNDFQKGDIAEGYSVSREKKESFPLTVTSAQKNPTAFYLCASSMSSGATYEQYFGPGTRLTVT.

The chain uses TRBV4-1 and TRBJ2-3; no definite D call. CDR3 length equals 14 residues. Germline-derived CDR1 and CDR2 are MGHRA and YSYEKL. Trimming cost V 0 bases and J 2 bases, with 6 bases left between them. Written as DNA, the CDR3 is TGCGCCAGCAGCCAAGAGTGGGCCACAGATACGCAGTATTTT. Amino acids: CASSQEWATDTQYF.

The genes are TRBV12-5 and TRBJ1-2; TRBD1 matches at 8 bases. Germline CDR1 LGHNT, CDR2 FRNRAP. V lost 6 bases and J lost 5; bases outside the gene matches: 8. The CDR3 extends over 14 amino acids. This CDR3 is CASGSGQGWYGYTF. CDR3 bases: TGTGCTAGTGGCTCCGGACAGGGATGGTATGGCTACACCTTC.

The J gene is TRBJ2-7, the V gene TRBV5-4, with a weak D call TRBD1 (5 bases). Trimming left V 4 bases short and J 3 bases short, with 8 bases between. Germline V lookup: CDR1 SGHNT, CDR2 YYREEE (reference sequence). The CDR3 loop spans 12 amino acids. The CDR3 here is CASSGDSYEQYF. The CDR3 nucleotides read TGTGCCAGCAGCGGCGACAGCTACGAGCAGTACTTC.

In DNA, the CDR3 is TGCAGCGGGAGGGACGGGATAGATACGCAGTATTTT. As protein: CSGRDGIDTQYF. The chain recombines TRBV29-1 with TRBJ2-3; D possibly corresponds to TRBD2 (6 bases). Germline V gene lookup returns CDR1 SQVTM and CDR2 ANQGSEA. CDR3 length: 12 residues. Between the trimmed V and J ends, which lost 7 bases and 5 bases, there was a span of 13 bases.

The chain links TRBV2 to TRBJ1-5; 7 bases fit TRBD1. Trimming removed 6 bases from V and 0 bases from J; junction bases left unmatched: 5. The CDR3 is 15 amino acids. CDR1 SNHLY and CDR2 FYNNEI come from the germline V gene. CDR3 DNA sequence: TGTGCCAGCAGGCCGGGACAGAATAGCAATCAGCCCCAGCATTTT. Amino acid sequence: CASRPGQNSNQPQHF.

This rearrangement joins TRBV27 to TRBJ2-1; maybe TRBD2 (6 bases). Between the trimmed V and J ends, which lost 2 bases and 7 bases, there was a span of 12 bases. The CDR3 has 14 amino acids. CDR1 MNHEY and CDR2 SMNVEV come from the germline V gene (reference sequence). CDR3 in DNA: TGTGCCAGCAGTTTAGGGGGGAATGGGAATGAGCAGTTCTTC. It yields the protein CASSLGGNGNEQFF.

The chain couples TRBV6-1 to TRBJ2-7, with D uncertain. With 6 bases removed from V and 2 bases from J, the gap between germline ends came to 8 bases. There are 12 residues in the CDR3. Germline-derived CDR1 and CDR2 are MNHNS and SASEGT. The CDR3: CASRATAYEQYF. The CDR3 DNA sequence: TGTGCCAGCAGGGCCACAGCCTACGAGCAGTACTTC.

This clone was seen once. The CDR3 reads CASSLRTGEKLFF. In DNA, the CDR3 is TGTGCCAGCAGCTTGAGAACAGGAGAAAAACTGTTTTTT. The chain uses TRBV5-8 and TRBJ1-4; tentative D call: TRBD1 (5 bases). The CDR3 totals 13 residues. Germline-derived CDR1 and CDR2 are SGHTS and YDEGEE. The V end lost 1 base, the J end lost 8 bases, and 9 bases lay between the germline ends. Drawing the rest from reference TRBV5-8 and TRBJ1-4, the complete variable domain is EAGVTQSPTHLIKTRGQQATLRCSPISGHTSVYWYQQALGLGLQFLLWYDEGEERNRGNFPPRFSGRQFPNYSSELNVNALELEDSALYLCASSLRTGEKLFFGSGTQLSVL.

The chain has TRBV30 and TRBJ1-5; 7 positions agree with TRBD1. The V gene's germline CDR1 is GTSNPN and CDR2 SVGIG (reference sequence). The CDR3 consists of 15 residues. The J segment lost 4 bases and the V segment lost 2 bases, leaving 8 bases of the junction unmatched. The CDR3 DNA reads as TGTGCCTGGAGTCCCGGGACAGTCGATAATCAGCCCCAGCATTTT. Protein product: CAWSPGTVDNQPQHF.

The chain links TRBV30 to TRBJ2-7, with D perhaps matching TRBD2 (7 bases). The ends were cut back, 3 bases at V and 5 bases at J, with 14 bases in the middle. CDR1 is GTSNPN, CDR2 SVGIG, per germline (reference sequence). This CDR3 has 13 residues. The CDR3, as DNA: TGTGCCTGGAGCGAGGGGGACTACGACGAGCAGTACTTC. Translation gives CAWSEGDYDEQYF.

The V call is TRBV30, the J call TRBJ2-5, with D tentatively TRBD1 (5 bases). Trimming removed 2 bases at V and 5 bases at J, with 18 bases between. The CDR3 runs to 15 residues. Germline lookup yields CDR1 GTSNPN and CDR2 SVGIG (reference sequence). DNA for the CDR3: TGTGCCTGGAGTCCATTAGGACATGTGTGGGAGACCCAGTACTTC. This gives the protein CAWSPLGHVWETQYF.

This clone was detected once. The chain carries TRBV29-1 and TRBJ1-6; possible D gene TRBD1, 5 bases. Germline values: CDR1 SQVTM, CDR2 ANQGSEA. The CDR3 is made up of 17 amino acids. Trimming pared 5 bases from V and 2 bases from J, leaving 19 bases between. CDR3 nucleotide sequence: TGCAGCGTTTTACGGATTTATCGGGGGGCCTATAATTCACCCCTCCACTTT. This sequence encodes CSVLRIYRGAYNSPLHF.

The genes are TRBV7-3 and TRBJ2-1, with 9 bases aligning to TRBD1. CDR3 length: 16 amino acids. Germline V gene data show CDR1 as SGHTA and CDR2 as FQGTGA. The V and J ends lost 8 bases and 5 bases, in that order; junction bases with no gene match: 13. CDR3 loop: CASSERVWTGDNEQFF. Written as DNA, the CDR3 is TGTGCCAGCTCCGAAAGGGTTTGGACAGGGGACAATGAGCAGTTCTTC.

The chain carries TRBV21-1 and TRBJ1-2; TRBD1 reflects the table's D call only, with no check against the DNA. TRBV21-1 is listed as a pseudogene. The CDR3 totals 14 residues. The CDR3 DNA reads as TGTGCCAGCACGGGACAACTAGCTAACTATGGCTACACCTTC. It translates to CASTGQLANYGYTF.

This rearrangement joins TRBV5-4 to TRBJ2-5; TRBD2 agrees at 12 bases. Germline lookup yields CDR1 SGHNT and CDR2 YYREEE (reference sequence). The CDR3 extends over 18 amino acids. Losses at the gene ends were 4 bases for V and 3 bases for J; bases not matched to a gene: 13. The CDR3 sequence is CASSPGPLAGGPEETQYF. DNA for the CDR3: TGTGCCAGCAGCCCCGGTCCGCTAGCGGGGGGGCCCGAAGAGACCCAGTACTTC.

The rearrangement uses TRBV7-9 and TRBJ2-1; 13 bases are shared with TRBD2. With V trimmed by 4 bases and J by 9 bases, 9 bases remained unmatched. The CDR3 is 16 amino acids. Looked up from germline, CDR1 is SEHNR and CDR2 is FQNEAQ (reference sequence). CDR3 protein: CASSSFGLAGALEQFF. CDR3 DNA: TGTGCCAGCAGCTCCTTCGGACTAGCGGGAGCCCTTGAGCAGTTCTTC.

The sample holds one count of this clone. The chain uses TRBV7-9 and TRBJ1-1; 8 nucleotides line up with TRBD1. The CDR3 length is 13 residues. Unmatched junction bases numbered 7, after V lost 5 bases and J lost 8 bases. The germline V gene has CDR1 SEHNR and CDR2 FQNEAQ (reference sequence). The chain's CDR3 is CASSMTGVAEAFF. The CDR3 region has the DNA TGTGCCAGCAGCATGACAGGGGTCGCAGAAGCTTTCTTT.

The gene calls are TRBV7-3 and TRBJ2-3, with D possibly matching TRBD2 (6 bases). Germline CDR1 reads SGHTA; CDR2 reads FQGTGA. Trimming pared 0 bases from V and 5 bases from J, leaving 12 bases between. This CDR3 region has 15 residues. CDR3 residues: CASSLTGGFLDTQYF. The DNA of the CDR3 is TGTGCCAGCAGCTTAACGGGGGGTTTTCTAGATACGCAGTATTTT.

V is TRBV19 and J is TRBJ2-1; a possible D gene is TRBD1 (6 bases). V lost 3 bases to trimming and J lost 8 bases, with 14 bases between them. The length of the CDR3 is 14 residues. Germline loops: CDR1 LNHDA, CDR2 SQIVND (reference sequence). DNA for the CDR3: TGTGCCAGTAGTATTACAGGGCTTGTGGATGAGCAGTTCTTC. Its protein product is CASSITGLVDEQFF.

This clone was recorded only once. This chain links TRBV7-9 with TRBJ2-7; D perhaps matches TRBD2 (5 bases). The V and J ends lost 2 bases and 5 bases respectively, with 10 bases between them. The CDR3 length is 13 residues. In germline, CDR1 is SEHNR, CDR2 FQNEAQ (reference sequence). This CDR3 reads CASSLRTGNEQYF. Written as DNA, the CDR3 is TGTGCCAGCAGCTTAAGGACGGGAAACGAGCAGTACTTC.

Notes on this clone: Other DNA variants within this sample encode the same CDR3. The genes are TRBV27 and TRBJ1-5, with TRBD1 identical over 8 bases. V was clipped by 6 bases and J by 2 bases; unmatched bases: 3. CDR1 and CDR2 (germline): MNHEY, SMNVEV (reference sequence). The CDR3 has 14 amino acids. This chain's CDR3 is CASSLGQGNQPQHF. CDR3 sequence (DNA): TGTGCCAGCAGCCTGGGACAGGGCAATCAGCCCCAGCATTTT.

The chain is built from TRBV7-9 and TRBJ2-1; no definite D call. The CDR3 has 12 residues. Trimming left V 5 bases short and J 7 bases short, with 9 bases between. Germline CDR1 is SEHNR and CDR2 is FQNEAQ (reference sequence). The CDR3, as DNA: TGTGCCAGCAGCCCTAAAGTGAATGAGCAGTTCTTC. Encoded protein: CASSPKVNEQFF.

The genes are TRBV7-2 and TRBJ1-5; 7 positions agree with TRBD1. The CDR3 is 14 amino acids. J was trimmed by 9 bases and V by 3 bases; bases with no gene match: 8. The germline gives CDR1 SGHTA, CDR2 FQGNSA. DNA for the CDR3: TGTGCCAGCAGCTTTCAGACAGGGAACTCGCCCCAGCATTTT. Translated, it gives CASSFQTGNSPQHF.

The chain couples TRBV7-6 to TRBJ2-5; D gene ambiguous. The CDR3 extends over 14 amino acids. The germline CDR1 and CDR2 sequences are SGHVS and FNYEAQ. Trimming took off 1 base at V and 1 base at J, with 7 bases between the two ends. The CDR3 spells CASSLDFVQETQYF. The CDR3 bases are TGTGCCAGCAGCTTAGATTTCGTCCAAGAGACCCAGTACTTC.

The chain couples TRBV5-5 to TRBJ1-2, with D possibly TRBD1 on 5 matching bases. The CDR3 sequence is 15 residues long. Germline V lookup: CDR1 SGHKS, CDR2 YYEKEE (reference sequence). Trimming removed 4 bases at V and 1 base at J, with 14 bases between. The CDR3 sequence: CASSPTTAINYGYTF. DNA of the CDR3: TGTGCCAGCAGCCCGACGACAGCAATTAACTATGGCTACACCTTC.

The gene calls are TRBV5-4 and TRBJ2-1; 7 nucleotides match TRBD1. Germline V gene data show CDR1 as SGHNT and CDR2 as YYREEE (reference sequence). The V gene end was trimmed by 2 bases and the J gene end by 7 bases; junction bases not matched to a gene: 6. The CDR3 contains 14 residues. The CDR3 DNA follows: TGTGCCAGCAGCTTCGGGACAGATATGAATGAGCAGTTCTTC. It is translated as CASSFGTDMNEQFF.

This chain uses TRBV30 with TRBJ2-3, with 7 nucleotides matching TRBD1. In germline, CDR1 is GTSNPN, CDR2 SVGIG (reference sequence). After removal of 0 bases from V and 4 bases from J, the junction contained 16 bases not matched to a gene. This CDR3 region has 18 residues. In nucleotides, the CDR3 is TGTGCCTGGAGTGTCGGTTTGGAAAGACAGGGAGTATCAGATACGCAGTATTTT. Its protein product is CAWSVGLERQGVSDTQYF. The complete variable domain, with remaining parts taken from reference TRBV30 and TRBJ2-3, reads SQTIHQWPATLVQPVGSPLSLECTVEGTSNPNLYWYRQAAGRGLQLLFYSVGIGQISSEVPQNLSASRPQDRQFILSSKKLLLSDSGFYLCAWSVGLERQGVSDTQYFGPGTRLTVL.

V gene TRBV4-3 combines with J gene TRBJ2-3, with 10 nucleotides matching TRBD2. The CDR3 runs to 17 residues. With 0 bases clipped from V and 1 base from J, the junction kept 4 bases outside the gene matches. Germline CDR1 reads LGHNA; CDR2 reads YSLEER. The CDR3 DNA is TGCGCCAGCAGCCAAGATACTAGCGGGGCCGGCACAGATACGCAGTATTTT. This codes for CASSQDTSGAGTDTQYF.

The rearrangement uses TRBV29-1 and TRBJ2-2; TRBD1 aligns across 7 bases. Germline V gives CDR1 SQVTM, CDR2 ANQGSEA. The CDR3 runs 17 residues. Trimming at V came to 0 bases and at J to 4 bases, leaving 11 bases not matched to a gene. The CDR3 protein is CSVEEPGQSIGTGELFF. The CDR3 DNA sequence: TGCAGCGTTGAAGAACCGGGACAGAGTATCGGCACCGGGGAGCTGTTTTTT.

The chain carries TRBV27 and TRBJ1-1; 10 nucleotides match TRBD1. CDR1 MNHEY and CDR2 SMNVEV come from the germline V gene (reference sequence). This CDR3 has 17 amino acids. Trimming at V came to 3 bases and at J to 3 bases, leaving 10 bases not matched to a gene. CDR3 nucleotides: TGTGCCAGCAGTTTCCTGACAGGGGGCATGGTGGACACTGAAGCTTTCTTT. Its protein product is CASSFLTGGMVDTEAFF.